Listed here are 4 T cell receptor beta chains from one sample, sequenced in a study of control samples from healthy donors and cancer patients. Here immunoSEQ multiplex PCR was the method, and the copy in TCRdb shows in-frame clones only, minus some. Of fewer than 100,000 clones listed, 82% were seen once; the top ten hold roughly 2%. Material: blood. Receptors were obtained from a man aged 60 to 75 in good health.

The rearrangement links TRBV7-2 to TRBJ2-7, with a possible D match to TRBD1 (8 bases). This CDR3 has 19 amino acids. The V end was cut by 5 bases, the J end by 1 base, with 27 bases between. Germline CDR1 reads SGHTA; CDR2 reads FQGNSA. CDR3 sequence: CASSPTGAAWGEGSYEQYF. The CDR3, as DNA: TGTGCCAGCAGCCCGACAGGGGCAGCCTGGGGGGAGGGATCCTACGAGCAGTACTTC.

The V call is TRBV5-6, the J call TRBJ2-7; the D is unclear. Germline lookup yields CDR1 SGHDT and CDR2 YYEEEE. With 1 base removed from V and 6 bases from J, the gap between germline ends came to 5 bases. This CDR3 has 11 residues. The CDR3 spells CASSLRTEQYF. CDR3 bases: TGTGCCAGCAGCTTGAGGACCGAGCAGTACTTC.

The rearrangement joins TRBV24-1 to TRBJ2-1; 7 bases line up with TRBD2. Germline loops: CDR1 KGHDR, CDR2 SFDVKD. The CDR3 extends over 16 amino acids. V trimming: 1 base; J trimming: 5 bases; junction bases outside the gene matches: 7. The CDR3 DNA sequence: TGTGCCACCAGTGATTTCGGCGGACTAGTTCACAATGAGCAGTTCTTC. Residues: CATSDFGGLVHNEQFF.

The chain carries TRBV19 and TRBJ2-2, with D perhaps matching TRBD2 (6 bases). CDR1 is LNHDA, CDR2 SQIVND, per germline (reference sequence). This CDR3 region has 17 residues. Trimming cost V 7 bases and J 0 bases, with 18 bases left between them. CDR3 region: CASTKQASAPNTGELFF. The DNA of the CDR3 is TGTGCCAGTACCAAGCAGGCTAGCGCCCCGAACACCGGGGAGCTGTTTTTT.